Reported below is one TCR beta chain. No antigen is known for it. This record belongs to a study of tumor and adjacent non-tumor tissue in lung cancer. On the study more broadly: Patients comprised over 9 adenocarcinoma, a couple of squamous cell carcinoma and 1 small cell lung cancer. Approximately 4.2 million productive TCRbeta reads were obtained per sample on average. The study, taken as a whole, reports: Tumor tissue had significantly higher TCR diversity than normal lung.

TCRbeta libraries were built with three rounds of nested PCR, modified from ARM-PCR. TCRdb ran MiXCR on the multiplex PCR reads and lists one entry per CDR3 protein. The sample carries around 70,000 distinct CDR3 sequences, 50% to 60% recorded once. Germline CDR1 is SGHDN and CDR2 is FVKESK. The CDR3 has 15 amino acids. This sample's RNA came from whole unsorted tissue. The chain carries TRBV14 and TRBJ2-2; the D gene is possibly TRBD1 (6 bases). The TCR comes from a man aged 50-60 years with non-small cell lung cancer. Sequenced material: lung tumor tissue. The CDR3 DNA is TGTACCTGCAGCTACGGGACACCGAACACCGGGGAGCTGTTTTTT. This sequence encodes CTCSYGTPNTGELFF.